The rows below give T cell receptor beta chains drawn from one sample of a study of blood T cell repertoires in COVID-19. Assay: immunoSEQ multiplex PCR; the TCRdb copy retains only in-frame clones and omits some. The top ten clones hold 4.5% to 6.5% of a sample with approximately 310,000 clones, about 89% of them seen once. Sequencing was carried out using PBMCs or T cells enriched from blood (not recorded which). These receptors were collected from a man aged 60-69 years who had recovered from COVID-19. Both conserved end residues are part of each CDR3.

j_call v_call cdr3_aa
TRBJ1-6 TRBV28 CASTPPTGSPLHF
TRBJ2-3 TRBV20-1 CSASRFTAGTTDTQYF
TRBJ2-7 TRBV11-2 CASSLGDSGGYEQYF
TRBJ2-5 TRBV28 CASSSLTGLAGGKRQTQYF
TRBJ1-2 TRBV28 CASSLRYYGYTF
TRBJ1-6 TRBV5-1 CASSGDGRENYNSPLHF
TRBJ2-7 TRBV24-1 CATSDPGGLEPYEQYF
TRBJ2-7 TRBV9 CASSVGAFPYYEQYF
TRBJ2-7 TRBV6-1 CASSEGTTDLYEQYF
TRBJ1-1 TRBV7-9 CASSPFADRGTEAFF
TRBJ2-1 TRBV10-1 CASSEICSGSGSYNEQFF
TRBJ2-2 TRBV30 CAWSPGLVNTGELFF
TRBJ2-3 TRBV5-5 CASSLEAGYGASTDTQYF
TRBJ2-7 TRBV29-1 CSVEGRATGEQYF
TRBJ1-4 TRBV9 CASSSPRGNEKLFF
TRBJ1-1 TRBV28 CASRDNVLEAFF
TRBJ2-7 TRBV28 CASSLASGNEQYF
TRBJ2-3 TRBV24-1 CATSEPLRGGVADTQYF
TRBJ2-5 TRBV7-3 CASSFAGQGGETQYF
TRBJ2-3 TRBV6-5 CASTGRGTDTQYF
TRBJ1-4 TRBV23-1 CATPWTGAEEKLFF
TRBJ1-3 TRBV18 CASSPSTGAGNTIYF
TRBJ2-7 TRBV2 CASTTPDSLSSYEQYF
TRBJ1-4 TRBV2 CASSGEGKGRYGEKLFF
TRBJ1-2 TRBV18 CASSPRGDYGYTF
TRBJ1-5 TRBV10-3 CAIQTGNQPQHF
TRBJ1-5 TRBV5-1 CASSLGGQVNQPQHF
TRBJ2-7 TRBV7-9 CASSPGRGGTRSEQYF
TRBJ1-1 TRBV7-2 CASSLMGTQNTEAFF
TRBJ2-1 TRBV7-3 CASSLTVVGTSGISSYNEQFF